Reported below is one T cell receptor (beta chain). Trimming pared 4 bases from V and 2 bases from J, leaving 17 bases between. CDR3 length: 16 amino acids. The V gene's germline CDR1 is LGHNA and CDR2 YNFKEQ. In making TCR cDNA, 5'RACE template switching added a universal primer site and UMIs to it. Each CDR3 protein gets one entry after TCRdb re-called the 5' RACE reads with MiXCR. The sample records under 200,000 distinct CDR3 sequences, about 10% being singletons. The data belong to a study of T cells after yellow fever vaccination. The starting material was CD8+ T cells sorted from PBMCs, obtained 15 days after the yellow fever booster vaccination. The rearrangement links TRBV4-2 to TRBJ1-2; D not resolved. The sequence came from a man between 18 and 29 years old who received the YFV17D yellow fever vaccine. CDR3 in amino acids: CASSLLEATRNYGYTF. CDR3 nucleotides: TGTGCCAGCAGCCTCCTTGAGGCCACACGGAACTATGGCTACACCTTC.